This T cell receptor (beta chain) was recorded in a study of identifying expanded T cells in peripheral blood. Assay: immunoSEQ multiplex PCR; the TCRdb copy retains only in-frame clones and omits some. Among nearly 60,000 clones, roughly nine tenths were seen once, and the ten largest hold 3.6%. CDR3 length: 17 residues. The V segment lost 5 bases and the J segment 1 base; nucleotides outside the gene matches: 10. Germline V lookup: CDR1 SEHNR, CDR2 FQNEAQ (reference sequence). Sample: blood. The TCR was taken from a person aged 18-70 years in good health. J is TRBJ1-1 and V is TRBV7-9; 10 positions match TRBD1. The CDR3 protein is CASSIEPGQGQNTEAFF. The CDR3 bases are TGTGCCAGCAGCATTGAGCCGGGACAGGGGCAGAACACTGAAGCTTTCTTT.